This T cell receptor (beta chain) was obtained from a study of T cell repertoires in cytomegalovirus infection. At the level of the study: Carrying CMV and the relevant HLA type showed in public TCR beta signatures. Study outcomes and limitations: Clonotypes of TCR beta that were HLA-C-restricted and CMV-specific dominated the ex vivo response. Public TCR beta family frequency separated CMV-and-HLA carriers, including in an independent cohort.

The table lists this clonotype with a few counts. Its antigen is unknown. Trimming removed 4 bases from V and 2 bases from J; junction bases left unmatched: 9. CDR1 and CDR2 from the germline V gene are MGHRA and YSYEKL. The CDR3 has 18 amino acids. One entry per CDR3 protein results from TCRdb running MiXCR on the reads. The sample gives 680,000 or so distinct CDR3 sequences, about a third of which show up once; about 2.8% is in the top ten. The chain employs TRBV4-1 and TRBJ1-4, with 11 bases identical to TRBD1. The specimen was PBMCs. The sequence derives from a human donor in good health (CMV status not recorded). Some clones in this sample may be carry-over from other donors' samples. CDR3 sequence (DNA): TGCGCCAGCAGCCGACCCGGGACAGGGGGTCTTACTAATGAAAAACTGTTTTTT. This gives the protein CASSRPGTGGLTNEKLFF.